These T cell receptor beta chains were read from a single sample in a study of response to subunit inactivated influenza vaccine. TCRdb passed the RT-PCR reads through MiXCR, listing each CDR3 protein once. In the table there are fewer than 700,000 distinct CDR3 sequences, 10% to 15% of which are singletons. This material consisted of PBMCs from blood, taken 45 days after vaccination. These TCRs come from a middle-aged man who received an inactivated influenza vaccine. CDR3s include the opening cysteine and the closing phenylalanine or tryptophan. The D gene is left open where the match is weak. Expanded clones get a size class; other rows say once, few or many, or leave the size out.

v_call	j_call	clone_size	d_call	cdr3_aa	cdr3_nt
TRBV28	TRBJ2-3	few	TRBD2	CASSLGASGSTDTQYF	TGTGCCAGCAGTTTGGGGGCTAGCGGGAGCACAGATACGCAGTATTTT
TRBV6-4	TRBJ2-7	NA	NA	CASRRQDPSYEQYF	TGTGCCAGCAGACGACAGGATCCCTCCTACGAGCAGTACTTC
TRBV6-1	TRBJ2-3	few	NA	CAASGGPRDTQYF	TGTGCCGCGTCCGGGGGCCCACGGGATACGCAGTATTTT
TRBV14	TRBJ2-3	many	NA	CASSLLGQGTDTQYF	TGTGCCAGCAGCCTCCTGGGGCAGGGGACAGATACGCAGTATTTT
TRBV9	TRBJ1-1	many	NA	CASSVTGLNTEAFF	TGTGCCAGCAGTGTAACAGGGTTGAACACTGAAGCTTTCTTT
TRBV30	TRBJ1-2	NA	NA	CAWSGGTRGYTF	TGTGCCTGGAGCGGAGGGACACGAGGCTACACCTTC
TRBV6-1	TRBJ2-7	NA	NA	CASSTPTKYSYEQYF	TGTGCCAGCAGTACCCCGACTAAGTACTCCTACGAGCAGTACTTC
TRBV7-6	TRBJ1-2	few	NA	CASSPGHVGGPDYGYTF	TGTGCCAGCAGCCCGGGACATGTTGGGGGACCTGACTATGGCTACACCTTC
TRBV5-5	TRBJ1-4	NA	TRBD1	CASSWTGANEKLFF	TGTGCCAGCAGCTGGACAGGGGCTAATGAAAAACTGTTTTTT
TRBV4-3	TRBJ2-2	NA	NA	CASSPAGLGELFF	TGCGCCAGCAGCCCTGCGGGGCTCGGGGAGCTGTTTTTT
TRBV6-2/TRBV6-3	TRBJ2-1	many	TRBD2	CASSYGLGSGSSYNEQFF	TGTGCCAGCAGTTACGGACTGGGTAGCGGGAGTTCGTACAATGAGCAGTTCTTC
TRBV5-5	TRBJ2-3	NA	NA	CASSLQIGQNTDTQYF	TGTGCCAGCAGTCTTCAAATTGGACAGAACACAGATACGCAGTATTTT
TRBV6-5	TRBJ2-1	NA	NA	CASSYSSQSYNEQFF	TGTGCCAGCAGTTACTCAAGTCAATCCTACAATGAGCAGTTCTTC
TRBV5-1	TRBJ2-1	few	NA	CASTLGGGSSYNEQFF	TGCGCCAGCACCCTGGGGGGGGGCAGCTCCTACAATGAGCAGTTCTTC
TRBV12-3/TRBV12-4	TRBJ1-2	few	TRBD1	CASSNRTGVAPRSYTF	TGTGCCAGCAGTAATCGGACAGGGGTGGCCCCAAGGAGCTACACCTTC
TRBV6-1	TRBJ1-2	NA	NA	CASSEDSVGPYYGYTF	TGTGCCAGCAGTGAAGATTCGGTAGGGCCTTATTATGGCTACACCTTC
TRBV6-2/TRBV6-3	TRBJ2-5	NA	TRBD1	CASSYSRGWTGTFGTQYF	TGTGCCAGCAGTTACTCGAGAGGTTGGACAGGGACTTTCGGGACCCAGTACTTC
TRBV10-3	TRBJ1-5	NA	NA	CAISAQGNGYQPQHF	TGTGCCATCAGTGCGCAGGGGAACGGGTATCAGCCCCAGCATTTT
TRBV7-2	TRBJ1-2	many	NA	CASSSQAFSYGYTF	TGTGCCAGCAGCTCCCAAGCATTTAGCTATGGCTACACCTTC
TRBV20-1	TRBJ1-2	NA	NA	CSVVRAGYGYTF	TGCAGTGTTGTTAGGGCAGGGTATGGCTACACCTTC
TRBV2	TRBJ2-1	NA	TRBD1	CASNADRGTYNEQFF	TGTGCCAGCAATGCGGACAGGGGTACCTACAATGAGCAGTTCTTC
TRBV7-2	TRBJ2-5	few	TRBD1	CASSRSGQGETQYF	TGTGCCAGCAGCCGTTCGGGACAGGGCGAGACCCAGTACTTC
TRBV6-5	TRBJ1-2	NA	TRBD1	CASSSAGTGDAPDYGYTF	TGTGCCAGCAGTTCCGCCGGGACAGGGGACGCCCCGGACTATGGCTACACCTTC
TRBV12-3/TRBV12-4	TRBJ1-5	many	NA	CASSLGQIYSNQPQHF	TGTGCCAGCAGTTTGGGCCAGATTTATAGCAATCAGCCCCAGCATTTT
TRBV7-2	TRBJ2-2	NA	NA	CASSLGDSGITGELFF	TGTGCCAGCAGCTTAGGCGATAGCGGAATCACCGGGGAGCTGTTTTTT
TRBV12-3/TRBV12-4	TRBJ2-2	NA	TRBD1	CASSDRGTGGELFF	TGTGCCAGCAGTGACAGGGGGACCGGCGGGGAGCTGTTTTTT
TRBV4-2	TRBJ1-6	few	NA	CASSQEYNSPLHF	TGTGCCAGCAGCCAAGAGTATAATTCACCCCTCCACTTT
TRBV28	TRBJ1-3	NA	TRBD1	CASSYPTGAGNTIYF	TGTGCCAGCAGTTACCCGACAGGGGCTGGAAACACCATATATTTT
TRBV6-2/TRBV6-3	TRBJ1-2	NA	NA	CASSSEPTDYGYTF	TGTGCCAGCAGTTCCGAACCGACAGACTATGGCTACACCTTC
TRBV20-1	TRBJ2-3	few	NA	CSATGGSGADTQYF	TGCAGTGCTACGGGCGGAAGCGGAGCAGATACGCAGTATTTT
TRBV7-9	TRBJ2-7	NA	NA	CASSPTGGVWYF	TGTGCCAGCAGCCCTACCGGGGGAGTGTGGTACTTC
TRBV12-3/TRBV12-4	TRBJ2-5	many	TRBD1	CASRTGTGAQETQYF	TGTGCCAGCAGGACCGGGACAGGGGCCCAAGAGACCCAGTACTTC
TRBV29-1	TRBJ2-3	few	NA	CSVEWAGAATQYF	TGCAGCGTTGAGTGGGCAGGCGCGGCTACGCAGTATTTT
TRBV5-4	TRBJ2-5	few	NA	CASSYAATGGTQYF	TGTGCCAGCAGCTACGCGGCTACCGGAGGGACCCAGTACTTC
TRBV9	TRBJ1-1	NA	TRBD1	CASSSRTGGNTEAFF	TGTGCCAGCAGCTCCCGGACAGGGGGAAACACTGAAGCTTTCTTT